This is a list of T cell receptor beta chains from one sample in a study of blood T cells in healthy people across ages. MiXCR was run by TCRdb on the 5' RACE reads, yielding one entry per CDR3 protein. The table has under 800,000 distinct CDR3 sequences, under 25% seen once. The sequenced sample consisted of blood. The receptor set was obtained from a man in his 70s in good health. Both conserved end residues are part of each CDR3. Fields, in order: V gene, clone size, D gene, J gene, CDR3 DNA, CDR3 protein. The D gene is left open where the match is weak. Size is stated for part of the rows, as once, few or many counts, or as a class when the clone is expanded.

>TRBV7-2|many|TRBD2|TRBJ2-3
TGTGCCAGCAGCTTGAGACTAGCGGAACTCACAGATACGCAGTATTTT
CASSLRLAELTDTQYF
>TRBV20-1|few|.|TRBJ2-2
TGCAGTGCTAGAGGGGCAGTGGGCTTGGGTGACGGGGAGCTGTTTTTT
CSARGAVGLGDGELFF
>TRBV20-1|.|.|TRBJ1-6
TGCAGTGCCCATTCGACGGGCCCTCTTCATTCACCCCTCCACTTT
CSAHSTGPLHSPLHF
>TRBV15|.|TRBD2|TRBJ2-1
TGTGCCACCAGCAAATGGACTAGCTTTGAGCAGTTCTTC
CATSKWTSFEQFF
>TRBV25-1|few|TRBD1|TRBJ1-2
TGTGCCAGCAGTGAGGGCGGGGGACAGAAGATTAGCTACACCTTC
CASSEGGGQKISYTF
>TRBV12-3/TRBV12-4|.|TRBD1|TRBJ2-5
TGTGCCAGCAGTGCAGACAGGGGACCCCAAGAGACCCGGTACTTC
CASSADRGPQETRYF
>TRBV20-1|.|.|TRBJ2-2
TGCAGTGTTGAGACTACCGGGACCGGGGAGCTGTTTTTT
CSVETTGTGELFF
>TRBV5-8|.|.|TRBJ2-7
TGTGCCAGCAGCGACCCGGGACTCCGCTACGAGCAGTACTTC
CASSDPGLRYEQYF
>TRBV11-2|.|TRBD2|TRBJ2-3
TGTGCCAGCAGCTTAGCTCCCCGACTAGCGGGAGTGACTGGAGATACGCAGTATTTT
CASSLAPRLAGVTGDTQYF
>TRBV7-3|few|.|TRBJ1-2
TGTGCCAGCAGCTCGGGGACCGGTGGCTACACCTTC
CASSSGTGGYTF
>TRBV14|.|.|TRBJ1-4
TGTGCCAGCAGCCAAGATTTTACATCTAACGGAAAACTGTTTTTT
CASSQDFTSNGKLFF
>TRBV7-2|many|.|TRBJ1-5
TGTGCCAGCAGGGACACCTATAGCAATCAGCCCCAGCATTTT
CASRDTYSNQPQHF
>TRBV14|many|.|TRBJ1-3
TGTGCCAGCAGCCAGATGTTCGGCGGGGACTCTGGAAACACCATATATTTT
CASSQMFGGDSGNTIYF
>TRBV4-3|.|TRBD1|TRBJ2-7
TGCGCCAGCAGCCAAGCACAGGGGAACGAGCAGTACTTC
CASSQAQGNEQYF
>TRBV28|few|.|TRBJ2-5
TGTGCCAGCAAGGCACAGGCAGGGGAACAGTACTTC
CASKAQAGEQYF
>TRBV11-2|few|TRBD2|TRBJ2-5
TGTGCCAGCAGCTTTGATCTACCAGCGGGACCTTTAGAGACCCAGTACTTC
CASSFDLPAGPLETQYF
>TRBV5-1|few|TRBD2|TRBJ2-1
TGCGCCAGCAGCTTCATCGCGGGAGACCACAATGAGCAGTTCTTC
CASSFIAGDHNEQFF
>TRBV7-2|many|TRBD1|TRBJ2-7
TGTGCCAGCAGCGGGGGGACAGGGGAGGGTTACGAGCAGTACTTC
CASSGGTGEGYEQYF
>TRBV7-9|many|TRBD2|TRBJ2-3
TGTGCCAGCAGCTTAGCGGGAGGGGCAGATACGCAGTATTTT
CASSLAGGADTQYF
>TRBV7-9|few|.|TRBJ1-6
TGTGCCAGCAGCTCCCAAAGGGACTATTCACCCCTCCACTTT
CASSSQRDYSPLHF
>TRBV20-1|.|TRBD2|TRBJ2-7
TGCAGTGCTAGAGGGCGACTAGCGGGACCCTACGAGCAGTACTTC
CSARGRLAGPYEQYF
>TRBV6-2/TRBV6-3|.|TRBD1|TRBJ1-5
TGTGCCAGCAGTTACACCCTGGGACAGGGCACTCAGCCCCAGCATTTT
CASSYTLGQGTQPQHF
>TRBV20-1|.|.|TRBJ2-3
TGCAGTGCTAGTGGCAGTCTGAGCGCAGATACGCAGTATTTT
CSASGSLSADTQYF
>TRBV6-5|.|.|TRBJ1-4
TGTGCCAGCAGTTACTCGATAGGAGAAAAACTGTTTTTT
CASSYSIGEKLFF
>TRBV7-9|many|TRBD2|TRBJ2-7
TGTGCCAGCAGCTTAGTGAAACTAGCGGGAGGCTTCACCTACGAGCAGTACTTC
CASSLVKLAGGFTYEQYF
>TRBV20-1|few|.|TRBJ1-2
TGCAGTGCTAAGGGTACCAAAGGTATCTATGGCTACACCTTC
CSAKGTKGIYGYTF
>TRBV12-3/TRBV12-4|.|.|TRBJ2-2
TGTGCCAGCAGACCGGACGGCGGGGAGCTGTTTTTT
CASRPDGGELFF
>TRBV12-3/TRBV12-4|.|.|TRBJ2-5
TGTGCCAGCAGTTTCTTTACGAAAGAGACCCAGTACTTC
CASSFFTKETQYF
>TRBV9|.|.|TRBJ2-5
TGTGCCAGCAGCTCCGGGACACCCCAAGAGACCCAGTACTTC
CASSSGTPQETQYF
>TRBV4-1|.|TRBD1|TRBJ2-1
TGCGCCAGCAGCCCAGCTCCGGGGACAGGGGGAAACTTC
CASSPAPGTGGNF
>TRBV5-5|once|.|TRBJ2-3
TGTGCCAGCAGCTCAGTCACACGAGATACGCAGTATTTT
CASSSVTRDTQYF
>TRBV6-1|.|.|TRBJ2-7
TGTGCCAGCAGTGAATCTCACTTCGAGCAGTACTTC
CASSESHFEQYF
>TRBV28|.|TRBD2|TRBJ2-5
TGTGCCAGCAGTCCTAGCGGGGGACCCCGACAAGAGACCCAGTACTTC
CASSPSGGPRQETQYF
>TRBV6-1|.|TRBD1|TRBJ2-7
TGTGCCAGCAGCACCGCCCGGGACAGGGGCGAAGCTCGAACCTACGAGCAGTACTTC
CASSTARDRGEARTYEQYF
>TRBV16|few|.|TRBJ2-5
TGTGCCAGCAGCGATGATACAGGGACCCAAGAGACCCAGTACTTC
CASSDDTGTQETQYF
>TRBV20-1|.|TRBD2|TRBJ2-7
TGCAGTGCGGCCCAGCGGGAGGGTGCCACCTACGAGCAGTACTTC
CSAAQREGATYEQYF
>TRBV5-1|.|TRBD2|TRBJ2-2
TGCGCCAGCAGCTTGGGCTGGCTAGCGGGAGCTAAGACCGGGGAGCTGTTTTTT
CASSLGWLAGAKTGELFF
>TRBV7-9|few|TRBD2|TRBJ2-5
TGTGCCAGCAGCTCCAACCCTAGCGGGAAAGAGACCCAGTACTTC
CASSSNPSGKETQYF
>TRBV3-1|many|TRBD2|TRBJ2-1
TGTGCCAGCAGCCCGCCCCGGTTCCTAGCGGGAGCTCGTAATGAGCAGTTCTTC
CASSPPRFLAGARNEQFF
>TRBV2|few|.|TRBJ1-1
TGTGCCAGCACCGGAGGGATCAGGACTGAAGCTTTCTTT
CASTGGIRTEAFF